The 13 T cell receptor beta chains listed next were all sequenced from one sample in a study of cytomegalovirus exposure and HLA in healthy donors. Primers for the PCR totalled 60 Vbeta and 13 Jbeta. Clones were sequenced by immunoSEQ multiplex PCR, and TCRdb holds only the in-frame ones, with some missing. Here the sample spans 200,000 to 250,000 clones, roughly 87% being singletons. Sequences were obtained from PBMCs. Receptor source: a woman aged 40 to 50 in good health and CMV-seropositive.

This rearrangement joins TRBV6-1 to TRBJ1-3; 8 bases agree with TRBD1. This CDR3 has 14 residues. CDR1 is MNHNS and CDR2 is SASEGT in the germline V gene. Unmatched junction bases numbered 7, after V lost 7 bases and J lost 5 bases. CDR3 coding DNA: TGTGCCAGCACGGGACAGGACGCCAGAAACACCATATATTTT. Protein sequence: CASTGQDARNTIYF.

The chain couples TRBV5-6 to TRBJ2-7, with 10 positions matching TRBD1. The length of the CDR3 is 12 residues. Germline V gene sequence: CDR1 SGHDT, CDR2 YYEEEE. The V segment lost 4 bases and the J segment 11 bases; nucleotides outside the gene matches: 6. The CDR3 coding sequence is TGTGCCAGCAGCCTGACAGGGGGCAGGAAGTACTTC. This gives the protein CASSLTGGRKYF. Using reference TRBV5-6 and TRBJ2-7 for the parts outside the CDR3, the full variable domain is DAGVTQSPTHLIKTRGQQVTLRCSPKSGHDTVSWYQQALGQGPQFIFQYYEEEERQRGNFPDRFSGHQFPNYSSELNVNALLLGDSALYLCASSLTGGRKYFGPGTRLTVT.

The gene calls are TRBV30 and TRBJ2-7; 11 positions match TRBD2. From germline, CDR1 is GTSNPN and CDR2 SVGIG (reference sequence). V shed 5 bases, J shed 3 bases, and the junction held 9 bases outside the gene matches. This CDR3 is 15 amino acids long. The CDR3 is CAWVPTSGSFYEQYF. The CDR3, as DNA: TGTGCCTGGGTCCCTACTAGCGGGAGTTTCTACGAGCAGTACTTC.

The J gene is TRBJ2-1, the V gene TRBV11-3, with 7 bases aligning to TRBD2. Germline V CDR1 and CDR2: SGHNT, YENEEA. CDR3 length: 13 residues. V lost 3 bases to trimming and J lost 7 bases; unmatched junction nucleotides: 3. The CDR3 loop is CASSFEGGNEQFF. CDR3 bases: TGTGCCAGCAGCTTTGAGGGAGGGAATGAGCAGTTCTTC.

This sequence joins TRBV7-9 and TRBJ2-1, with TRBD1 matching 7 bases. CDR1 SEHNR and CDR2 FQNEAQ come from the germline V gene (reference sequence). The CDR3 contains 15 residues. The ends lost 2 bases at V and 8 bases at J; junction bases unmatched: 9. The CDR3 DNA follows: TGTGCCAGCAGCTTAAGGGGGCGAAAGTTCGATGAGCAGTTCTTC. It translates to CASSLRGRKFDEQFF.

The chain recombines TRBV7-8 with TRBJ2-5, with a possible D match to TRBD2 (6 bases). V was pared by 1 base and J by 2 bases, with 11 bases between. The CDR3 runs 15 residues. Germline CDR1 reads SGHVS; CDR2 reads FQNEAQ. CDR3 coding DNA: TGTGCCAGCAGCTTAGATGGAGGGTGGCAAGAGACCCAGTACTTC. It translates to CASSLDGGWQETQYF. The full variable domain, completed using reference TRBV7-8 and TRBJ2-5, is GAGVSQSPRYKVAKRGQDVALRCDPISGHVSLFWYQQALGQGPEFLTYFQNEAQLDKSGLPSDRFFAERPEGSVSTLKIQRTQQEDSAVYLCASSLDGGWQETQYFGPGTRLLVL.

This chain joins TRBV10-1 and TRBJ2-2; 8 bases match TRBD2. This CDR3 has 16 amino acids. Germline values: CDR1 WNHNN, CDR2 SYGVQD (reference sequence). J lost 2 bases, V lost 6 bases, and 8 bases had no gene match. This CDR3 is CASRPQTSGNTGELFF. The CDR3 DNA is TGCGCCAGCAGGCCCCAAACTAGCGGAAACACCGGGGAGCTGTTTTTT.

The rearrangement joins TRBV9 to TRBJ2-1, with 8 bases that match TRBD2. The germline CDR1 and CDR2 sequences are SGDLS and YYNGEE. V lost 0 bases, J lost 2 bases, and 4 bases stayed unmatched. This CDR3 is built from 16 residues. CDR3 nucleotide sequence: TGTGCCAGCAGCGTAGTGGGTAGCGGGACCTACAATGAGCAGTTCTTC. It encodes CASSVVGSGTYNEQFF. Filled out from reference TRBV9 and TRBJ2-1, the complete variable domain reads DSGVTQTPKHLITATGQRVTLRCSPRSGDLSVYWYQQSLDQGLQFLIQYYNGEERAKGNILERFSAQQFPDLHSELNLSSLELGDSALYFCASSVVGSGTYNEQFFGPGTRLTVL.

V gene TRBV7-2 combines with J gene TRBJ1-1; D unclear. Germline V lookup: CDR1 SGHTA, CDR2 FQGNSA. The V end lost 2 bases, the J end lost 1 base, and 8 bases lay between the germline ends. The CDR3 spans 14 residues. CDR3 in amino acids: CASSLSGSNTEAFF. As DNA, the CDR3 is TGTGCCAGCAGCTTAAGCGGCTCGAACACTGAAGCTTTCTTT.

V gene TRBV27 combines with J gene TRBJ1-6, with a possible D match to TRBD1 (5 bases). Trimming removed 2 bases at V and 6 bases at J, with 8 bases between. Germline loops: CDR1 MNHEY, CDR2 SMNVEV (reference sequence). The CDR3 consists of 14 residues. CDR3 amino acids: CASSLRGVNSPLHF. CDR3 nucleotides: TGTGCCAGCAGTTTACGGGGGGTTAATTCACCCCTCCACTTT.

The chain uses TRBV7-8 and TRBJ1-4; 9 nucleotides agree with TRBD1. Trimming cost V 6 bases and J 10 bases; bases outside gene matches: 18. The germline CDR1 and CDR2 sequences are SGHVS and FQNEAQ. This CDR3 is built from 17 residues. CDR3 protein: CASRTANLGQGLAKLFF. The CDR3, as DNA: TGTGCCAGCAGGACAGCGAACCTTGGACAGGGGCTGGCAAAACTGTTTTTT.

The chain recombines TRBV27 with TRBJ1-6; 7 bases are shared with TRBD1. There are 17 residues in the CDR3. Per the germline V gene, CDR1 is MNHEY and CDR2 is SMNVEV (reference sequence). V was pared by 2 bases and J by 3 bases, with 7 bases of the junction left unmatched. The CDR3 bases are TGTGCCAGCAGTTTACGAGGGACAGCTATCTATAATTCACCCCTCCACTTT. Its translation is CASSLRGTAIYNSPLHF.

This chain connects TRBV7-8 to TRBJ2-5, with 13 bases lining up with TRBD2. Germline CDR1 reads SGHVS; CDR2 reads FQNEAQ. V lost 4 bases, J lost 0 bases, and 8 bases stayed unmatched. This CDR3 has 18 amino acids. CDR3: CASSSRLAGGPNQETQYF. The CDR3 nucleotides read TGTGCCAGCAGCTCCCGACTAGCGGGGGGCCCGAACCAAGAGACCCAGTACTTC.